This is a list of T cell receptor beta chains from one sample in a study of siplizumab effects on memory and regulatory T cells. Data came from immunoSEQ multiplex PCR; TCRdb stores just in-frame clones and leaves some out. The table has about 50,000 clones, about 90% seen once; the top ten hold around 0.3%. The sample comprised naive CD8+ T cells sorted from blood. These receptors were taken from a human donor in good health. CDR3s include the opening cysteine and the closing phenylalanine or tryptophan. The D gene is left open where the match is weak. Clone size is given for some rows only: seen once, a few or many times, or a class if the clone is expanded.

d_gene	abundance	v_gene	j_gene	CDR3nt	CDR3aa
NA	NA	TRBV19	TRBJ2-1	TGTGCCAGTAGTATAGGCAGGGGTGAGCAGTTCTTC	CASSIGRGEQFF
NA	once	TRBV27	TRBJ1-1	TGTGCCAGCGGAACGGTGAACACTGAAGCTTTCTTT	CASGTVNTEAFF
NA	NA	TRBV6-1	TRBJ1-1	TGTGCCAGCAGTGCTACCGGGACGATGAACACTGAAGCTTTCTTT	CASSATGTMNTEAFF
NA	NA	TRBV6-1	TRBJ2-7	TGTGCCAGCAGCCTTGGTTCCCACGACTCCTACGAGCAGTACTTC	CASSLGSHDSYEQYF
TRBD2	NA	TRBV29-1	TRBJ2-7	TGCAGCGTACGGACTAGCGGGGCCTACGAGCAGTACTTC	CSVRTSGAYEQYF
NA	NA	TRBV2	TRBJ2-7	TGTGCCAGCACTCAGGGGGGGTCCTACGAGCAGTACTTC	CASTQGGSYEQYF
TRBD1	once	TRBV27	TRBJ2-3	TGTGCCAGCAGTTCATGGACAGGGGAATATAGTACAGATACGCAGTATTTT	CASSSWTGEYSTDTQYF
NA	NA	TRBV19	TRBJ2-1	TGTGCCACCCAGTGGGGCGGGGTGTACAATGAGCAGTTCTTC	CATQWGGVYNEQFF
TRBD1	few	TRBV27	TRBJ1-5	TGTGCCAGCAGTGTTACAGGGGGCAATCAGCCCCAGCATTTT	CASSVTGGNQPQHF
NA	NA	TRBV9	TRBJ2-2	TGTGCCAGCAGCGTAGGCAACGGGGGCCTTACTCCGAGGGAGCTGTTTTTT	CASSVGNGGLTPRELFF
TRBD1	once	TRBV19	TRBJ1-5	TGTGCCAGTAGTACGGGGACAGTATACAATCAGCCCCAGCATTTT	CASSTGTVYNQPQHF
NA	NA	TRBV7-9	TRBJ2-7	TGTGCCAGCAGCTTAAAGTCCAGGGCCCCCTACGAGCAGTACTTC	CASSLKSRAPYEQYF
TRBD2	NA	TRBV5-1	TRBJ2-1	TGCGCCAGCAGCTTCCCGACTAGCATGAGCTCCTACAATGAGCAGTTCTTC	CASSFPTSMSSYNEQFF
TRBD1	NA	TRBV4-1	TRBJ2-2	TGCGCCAGCAGCTTGGACAGGGCGGGCACCGGGGAGCTGTTTTTT	CASSLDRAGTGELFF
NA	NA	TRBV4-1	TRBJ1-2	TGCGCCAGCAGCCAAGGGCCTTTTTGGTATGGCTACACCTTC	CASSQGPFWYGYTF
NA	NA	TRBV5-4	TRBJ1-1	TGTGCCAGCAGCGGAACAACAGCTGAAGCTTTCTTT	CASSGTTAEAFF
NA	few	TRBV7-9	TRBJ1-1	TGTGCCAGCACGGTCGTCCCTGAAGCTTTCTTT	CASTVVPEAFF
NA	once	TRBV4-1	TRBJ2-7	TGCGCCAGCAGCCAAGAAGAGAGGGGTCTGACCTACGAGCAGTACTTC	CASSQEERGLTYEQYF
TRBD1	NA	TRBV27	TRBJ1-4	TGTGCCAGCAGTTTTCTGGGACAGGGGGCGGGTGAAAAACTGTTTTTT	CASSFLGQGAGEKLFF
NA	NA	TRBV6-5	TRBJ2-7	TGTGCCAGCAGTGCATCCGGGACGGGACTCCTCGAGCAGTACTTC	CASSASGTGLLEQYF
NA	NA	TRBV9	TRBJ2-7	TGTGCCAGCAGCGTAGCTGGGCAGGCGGACGAGCAGTACTTC	CASSVAGQADEQYF
TRBD1	NA	TRBV6-5	TRBJ2-1	TGTGCCAGCAGCCTCGCCCAGGGGGCGCGGAATGAGCAGTTCTTC	CASSLAQGARNEQFF
TRBD1	NA	TRBV15	TRBJ1-2	TGTGCCACCAGCATCCCGAGGACAGGGGATAACTATGGCTACACCTTC	CATSIPRTGDNYGYTF
NA	NA	TRBV11-2	TRBJ1-1	TGTGCCAGCAGCCCCAGTCTACCCGAGGACACTGAAGCTTTCTTT	CASSPSLPEDTEAFF
NA	NA	TRBV27	TRBJ2-1	TGTGCCAGCAGTCCCCCCTCCGGGGGCCCCTACAATGAGCAGTTCTTC	CASSPPSGGPYNEQFF
TRBD1	NA	TRBV18	TRBJ2-7	TGTGCCAGCTCTGGGACAGGTGGGGGGCCCTACGAGCAGTACTTC	CASSGTGGGPYEQYF
TRBD1	NA	TRBV13	TRBJ1-2	TGTGCCAGCAGCACTAGTGGACAGGCTAACTATGGCTACACCTTC	CASSTSGQANYGYTF
NA	NA	TRBV11-2	TRBJ2-2	TGTGCCAGCAGCTTAGGATTCACCGGGGAGCTGTTTTTT	CASSLGFTGELFF
NA	NA	TRBV18	TRBJ2-7	TGTGCCAGCTCACAGGACGCCCCCGAGCAGTACTTC	CASSQDAPEQYF